This T cell receptor (beta chain) was identified during a study of blood T cell repertoires in COVID-19. In the study overall: COVID-19 samples collected from the United States, Italy and Spain covered acute and convalescent phases. T cells, B-cell-depleted T cells, or PBMCs provided the cDNA or gDNA that served as material.

Germline assignment: CDR1 SSHAT and CDR2 FNYEAQ (reference sequence). The CDR3 spans 15 residues. Notes on this clone: The junction does not match germline at one end; this may be a read error.

In the original workflow: The assay estimated nucleated cells by amplifying reference gene primers. Method: immunoSEQ multiplex PCR; TCRdb's copy keeps in-frame clones and lacks some. The V and J calls and the clone size are those of that table, but D and trimming were determined from the DNA. The sample yields approximately 250,000 clones, under 90% seen once. The chain couples TRBV7-7 to TRBJ1-4; 9 bases line up with TRBD1. The TCR originated in a man aged 55 to 70 with acute or convalescent COVID-19. The sequencing input was peripheral blood. DNA of the CDR3: TGTGCTAGCAGCCCGACAGGGGGAACTAATGAAAAACTGTTTTTT. Translation gives CASSPTGGTNEKLFF.